The present TCR beta chain was sequenced within a study of blood T cells in healthy people across ages. Together with a sample-barcoded 5' primer, a J-beta primer mix was included in a second PCR lasting roughly 6 to 12 cycles. TCRdb called the 5' RACE reads again in MiXCR, with one record for every CDR3 protein. The data hold around 800,000 distinct CDR3 sequences, with 20% to 30% observed a single time. Germline V CDR1 and CDR2: SQVTM, ANQGSEA. The length of the CDR3 is 13 residues. A few counts support this clonotype. The same sample was also used in a study of T cells of mothers and their children. From that paper: Normalized overlap was always slightly, never significantly, higher in related than unrelated mother-child pairs.

This chain uses TRBV29-1 with TRBJ2-7; possible D gene TRBD2, 5 bases. The end of the DNA aligns better with TRBJ2-1, so the J call may be wrong. The sequencing sample was made of blood. This receptor was taken from a boy younger than 18 in good health. DNA for the CDR3: TGCAGCGTTGAACTAGCCCTTCACAATGAGCAGTTCTTC. Amino acid sequence: CSVELALHNEQFF.